One T cell receptor (beta chain) is described in this entry. Its antigen is unidentified. Individual cDNA molecules received unique molecular identifiers. TCRdb passed the 5' RACE reads through MiXCR, listing each CDR3 protein once. The table has 63,000 or so distinct CDR3 sequences, about an eighth seen once. The V segment lost 0 bases and the J segment 0 bases; nucleotides outside the gene matches: 8. Germline CDR1 MNHEY, CDR2 SVGAGI. There are 18 residues in the CDR3. The data are from a study of early T cells in non-severe SARS-CoV-2 infection. Regarding the study as a whole: VDJdb matching favored anti-spike CD8 responses, missing private and CD4 specificities.

This chain links TRBV6-5 with TRBJ2-5; 9 bases line up with TRBD1. This receptor was identified in an adult who was a healthcare worker with PCR-confirmed SARS-CoV-2 infection or an uninfected control (not recorded which). The material sequenced was whole blood, taken at baseline. CDR3 DNA sequence: TGTGCCAGCAGTTACTCGATCCCCGGGACAGGGTACCAAGAGACCCAGTACTTC. It is translated as CASSYSIPGTGYQETQYF.